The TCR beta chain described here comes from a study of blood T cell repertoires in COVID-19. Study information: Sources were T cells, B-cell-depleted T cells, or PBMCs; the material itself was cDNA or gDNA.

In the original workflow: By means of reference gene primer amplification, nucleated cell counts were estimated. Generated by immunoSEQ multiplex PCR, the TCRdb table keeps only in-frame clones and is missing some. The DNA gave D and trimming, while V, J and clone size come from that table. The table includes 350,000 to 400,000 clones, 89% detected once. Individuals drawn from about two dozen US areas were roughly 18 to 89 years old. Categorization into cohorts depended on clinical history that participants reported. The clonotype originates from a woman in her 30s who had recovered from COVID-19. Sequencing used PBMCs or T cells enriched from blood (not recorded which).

CDR3 amino acids: CASSRNPDNMNTEAFF. As DNA, the CDR3 is TGCGCCAGCAGCCGGAACCCGGACAACATGAACACTGAAGCTTTCTTT. The V call is TRBV5-1, the J call TRBJ1-1, with D maybe TRBD1 (5 bases). V was pared by 4 bases and J by 0 bases, with 16 bases between. Germline loops: CDR1 SGHRS, CDR2 YFSETQ. The CDR3 is made up of 16 amino acids. Drawing the rest from reference TRBV5-1 and TRBJ1-1, the complete variable domain is KAGVTQTPRYLIKTRGQQVTLSCSPISGHRSVSWYQQTPGQGLQFLFEYFSETQRNKGNFPGRFSGRQFSNSRSEMNVSTLELGDSALYLCASSRNPDNMNTEAFFGQGTRLTVV.